This T cell receptor beta chain emerged from a study of lymphopenia after photon versus proton radiotherapy. The study, taken as a whole, reports: After lymphocyte nadir, photon-treated repertoires showed oligoclonal expansion, especially CD8+ Temra.

On this clone: Its cognate antigen is unknown.

Using immunoSEQ multiplex PCR, the repertoire was profiled, and TCRdb retains in-frame clones only, with some absent. The sample holds 70,000 or so clones, under 95% seen once. V lost 4 bases and J 8 bases, leaving 28 bases between the germline ends. This CDR3 contains 18 residues. Germline CDR1 is SGHKS and CDR2 is YYEKEE (reference sequence). The clonotype originates from a woman in her seventies with pancreatic cancer. The sequencing here drew on peripheral blood, taken from a patient treated with photon-based radiotherapy. The chain recombines TRBV5-5 with TRBJ2-1, with a weak D call TRBD2 (5 bases). CDR3 nucleotides: TGTGCCAGCAGCCCCTCATTTCAAAGCGATCCGGGCGGGTATGAGCAGTTCTTC. This translates into CASSPSFQSDPGGYEQFF.